Listed below are T cell receptor beta chains from one sample, sequenced in a study of blood T cells in healthy people across ages. TCRdb analysed the 5' RACE reads with MiXCR anew, one entry per CDR3 protein. The repertoire has around 710,000 distinct CDR3 sequences, approximately 43% of them found once; the top ten carry more than 20%. Material for sequencing was blood. The receptors shown here come from a woman between 55 and 75 years old in good health. CDR3s include the opening cysteine and the closing phenylalanine or tryptophan. The D gene is left open where the match is weak. The size field is filled for only some rows; it gives once, few, many or a size class.

TGTGCCAGCAGTACCTCCCCGGCCCGGCTCTACAATGAGCAGTACTTC	CASSTSPARLYNEQYF	NA	TRBV6-2/TRBV6-3	TRBJ2-7	NA
TGTGCCAGCAGCGTATCGGACAGGTCGAACACCGGGGAGCTGTTTTTT	CASSVSDRSNTGELFF	NA	TRBV9	TRBJ2-2	TRBD1
TGCAGTGCTACCCTCCAACAGGGTTCGAGTTCACCCCTCCACTTT	CSATLQQGSSSPLHF	NA	TRBV20-1	TRBJ1-6	NA
TGCAGTGCTAGTCCTGGTACCGCCTACAATGAGCAGTTCTTC	CSASPGTAYNEQFF	NA	TRBV20-1	TRBJ2-1	NA
TGTGCCAGCAGTCCAATAGCGGGAGTAGACGAGCAGTACTTC	CASSPIAGVDEQYF	many	TRBV28	TRBJ2-7	TRBD2
TGCGCCAGCAGAATTAACTCCTACGAGCAGTACTTC	CASRINSYEQYF	NA	TRBV5-1	TRBJ2-7	NA
TGTGCCAGCAGCCCGAGGGAGGGGCTGCCCTACGAGCAGTACTTC	CASSPREGLPYEQYF	NA	TRBV7-2	TRBJ2-7	TRBD2
TGTGCCAGCAGTGACGTACACGGAAATGAGCAGTTCTTC	CASSDVHGNEQFF	few	TRBV2	TRBJ2-1	NA
TGTGCCAGCAGCCAAGATCCATCGGGACCGTTCTACAATGAGCAGTTCTTC	CASSQDPSGPFYNEQFF	NA	TRBV4-2	TRBJ2-1	NA
TGCAGTGCTAGTGTCACCATTCAAGGCACTGAAGCTTTCTTT	CSASVTIQGTEAFF	NA	TRBV20-1	TRBJ1-1	NA
TGTGCCAGCAGTGTGACGACAGGGTCTTATGGCTACACCTTC	CASSVTTGSYGYTF	few	TRBV2	TRBJ1-2	TRBD1
TGTGCCATCAGTGACCGGACAGATTCTTCACCCCTCCACTTT	CAISDRTDSSPLHF	NA	TRBV10-3	TRBJ1-6	NA
TGCAGTGCTACCTTACCTCGGACAGGCGGGACAAAACTGTTTTTT	CSATLPRTGGTKLFF	NA	TRBV20-1	TRBJ1-4	TRBD1
TGTGCCAGCAGCTTACCCCTCAACACCGGGGAGCTGTTTTTT	CASSLPLNTGELFF	NA	TRBV7-2	TRBJ2-2	NA
TGTGCCAGCAGTTTCCTCTCGACAGGCTCCGACTATGGCTACACCTTC	CASSFLSTGSDYGYTF	NA	TRBV6-2/TRBV6-3	TRBJ1-2	NA
TGTGCCAGCAGCCAAGACAGGATAGCCGAGCAGTACTTC	CASSQDRIAEQYF	few	TRBV3-1	TRBJ2-7	NA
TGTGCCAGCAGCCGGGCATCTGGAAACACCATATATTTT	CASSRASGNTIYF	NA	TRBV3-1	TRBJ1-3	NA
TGTGCCAGCAGTCCCTCGGACGGGCACCCGAACACTGAAGCTTTCTTT	CASSPSDGHPNTEAFF	few	TRBV6-2/TRBV6-3	TRBJ1-1	NA
TGCGCCAGCAGTGAAGAGGGGGCCGGTTCAGGTGCCGAGTTCTTC	CASSEEGAGSGAEFF	NA	TRBV10-1	TRBJ2-1	TRBD1
TGCAGCGTCCTAGCGAGGAGGGCCCCAGATACGCAGTATTTT	CSVLARRAPDTQYF	NA	TRBV29-1	TRBJ2-3	NA
TGTGCCAGCAGCCGAAGCGGGGACAACACCGGGGAGCTGTTTTTT	CASSRSGDNTGELFF	few	TRBV6-6	TRBJ2-2	TRBD2
TGTGCCAGCACCCTCTACCGCCCCAGGGGTAGCACAGATACGCAGTATTTT	CASTLYRPRGSTDTQYF	few	TRBV27	TRBJ2-3	NA
TGTGCCAGCAGCCTGGGTCCTACTGTGGGATTTGTGTACTTC	CASSLGPTVGFVYF	few	TRBV12-3/TRBV12-4	TRBJ2-4	NA
TGTGCCAGCAGTGGATGGACAGGGAGGACCCTCCACTTT	CASSGWTGRTLHF	NA	TRBV2	TRBJ1-6	TRBD1
TGTGCCAACAGCCAAGATTTTCTGCGCTATGGCTACACCTTC	CANSQDFLRYGYTF	NA	TRBV14	TRBJ1-2	NA
TGCAGTGCTAGTGGGGGGTACCCCAATCAGCCCCAGCATTTT	CSASGGYPNQPQHF	NA	TRBV20-1	TRBJ1-5	NA